This entry features one T cell receptor (beta chain) sequence. Its antigen is not known. These data originate in a study of identical twins. TCRdb itself ran the 5' RACE reads through MiXCR, one entry per CDR3 protein. This repertoire shows approximately 220,000 distinct CDR3 sequences, approximately 7.3% found once; its top ten account for about 5.6%. CDR3 length: 13 amino acids. Germline CDR1 and CDR2: MNHEY and SMNVEV (reference sequence). The ends were cut back, 0 bases at V and 11 bases at J, with 11 bases in the middle. Study conclusions and caveats: The models gave estimates that fell short of the out-of-frame TCR alpha sharing seen in monozygotic twins. Abundant beta clonotypes from cord blood bore fewer insertions; memory repertoires lacked this pattern. Out-of-frame alpha sequences shared by twins showed excess low generation probability.

The same data also went into a second study, on yellow fever vaccine responses in identical twins.

The sequenced material came from CD8+ T cells sorted from blood. The TCR was taken from a woman younger than 35 in good health. The genes are TRBV27 and TRBJ2-1; TRBD2 is a possible D gene (6 bases). The CDR3 spells CASSLSGLAKQFF. CDR3 nucleotides: TGTGCCAGCAGTTTATCGGGTCTAGCGAAGCAGTTCTTC.